This T cell receptor (beta chain) was sequenced for a study of radiation and T cells in renal cell carcinoma (dated by TCRdb to 2020 to 2021). For the wider study: The samples were drawn from a clinical trial, where primary renal cell carcinomas were treated with 15 Gy of stereotactic body radiation therapy and then removed by nephrectomy 4 weeks afterward. In total, 50 to 55 samples underwent TCR beta sequencing: 25 or so tumors plus 27 peripheral blood samples. Across all 55 or so samples, under 4,500,000 unique CDR3 nucleotide sequences, encoding about 3,000,000 unique CDR3 amino acid sequences, were identified.

Per the publication, the time point label means: baseline pretreatment blood. The sample's treatment or condition label, in plain terms: 15 Gy SBRT to primary tumor, nephrectomy 4 weeks later. To follow tumor-enriched clonotypes, serial peripheral blood was collected from radiation-treated patients at baseline and at 2 weeks and 4 weeks after SBRT. Every patient's renal cell carcinoma showed clear cell pathology. Genomic DNA for TCR sequencing was prepared using the QIAamp DNA Blood Mini Kit (Qiagen). The analyses included only samples that passed all quality control checks. From a lookup of the germline V gene (reference sequence), CDR1 and CDR2 are LNHDA and SQIVND. V is cut back by 4 bases and J by 1 base, with 4 bases in the junction unmatched. Inclusive of the bounding cysteine and phenylalanine, the CDR3 is 15 residues long. Here the CDR3 DNA is all that survives: 45 bases in frame from base 1.

Following the manufacturer's recommendations, the immunoSEQ kit was used to generate TCR beta libraries from genomic DNA. Library preparation used a first multiplex PCR with proprietary primers, then a second PCR adding unique barcodes, with bead cleanups after each round. A positive control reaction and a negative control reaction, both provided in the kit, were run with every batch of samples. The final libraries were assessed on an Agilent 4200 TapeStation D1000 ScreenTape, pooled by volume, and quantified by qPCR. Sequencing was performed on an Illumina NextSeq500 using a MidOutput 150-cycle cartridge, with 156 Read1 cycles, 15 Index1 cycles, and the kit custom primers. The pooled library was loaded at 0.95 to 1 pM, with an approximately 20% PhiX control spiked in. For the original study's pipeline: The vendor-processed data were analyzed in R, and a clonotype was defined as all T cells that share the same CDR3 nucleotide sequence. For clone abundance analyses, frequencies were normalized to the 10,000 most abundant clones per sample. Public T cell clones, averaging fewer than five per sample, were removed before analysis. A difference in abundance of at least 32-fold between compartments was used to define tumor-enriched and baseline blood-enriched clonotypes. Clonotypes expanded or contracted between blood time points were identified with a beta-binomial differential abundance model. Tumor-blood repertoire similarity was measured with the Baroni-Urbani and Buser coefficient, and group comparisons used two-tailed Wilcoxon tests in R. TCRdb limited this immuneACCESS table to in-frame rearrangements with V and J called. A share of clones is missing; checked studies link under half to unresolved V genes, and the rest is unexplained. The V and J calls and clone size are taken from that table; D and trimming were inferred from the DNA. For this sample there are around 46,000 clones; 65% to 90% appear just once. The leading ten clones occupy 31% of the sample.

Regarding this clone: There is no known antigen for this receptor. Per-base qualities were not stored, and no clone one base away is much larger.

Broader findings and caveats from the paper: Dynamics of the blood repertoire were not tracked past 4 weeks after treatment. With a single-armed trial design, the study had no way to address how radiation dose or scheduling affects the TCR repertoire. An increase in top tumor clonotypes in blood was observed from baseline to 2 weeks post-radiation, followed by contraction by 4 weeks, which was taken to suggest transient expansion of tumor-resident clones. Because pretreatment tumor biopsies were not available, the baseline intratumoral presence of clonotypes could not be determined.

The chain couples TRBV19 to TRBJ2-7, with 10 junctional bases fitting TRBD2. The TCR comes from a woman in her seventies with renal cell carcinoma. This sample comprised blood, obtained from a patient whose treatment included radiotherapy and nephrectomy. In nucleotides, the sequence is TGTGCCAGTAGTACCTCTAGCGGGAGTTCCTACGAGCAGTACTTC. The translation is CASSTSSGSSYEQYF.